This T cell receptor beta chain was retrieved from a study of Graves' ophthalmopathy and Graves' hyperthyroidism. Other autoimmune disease, uncontrolled infection, pregnancy and lactation led to exclusion. CDR1 SGHNT and CDR2 YYREEE come from the germline V gene (reference sequence). Trimming removed 4 bases at V and 2 bases at J, with 10 bases between. The CDR3 totals 13 residues. This clonotype came up a few times. RNA transcripts were the template, and TCR beta CDR3 regions were amplified from them. An opening RT-PCR round employed HTBI primers and preceded a second-round multiplex PCR. TCRdb independently ran MiXCR on the multiplex PCR reads; one entry per CDR3 protein. Here the sample spans more than 1,000,000 distinct CDR3 sequences, 35% to 40% being singletons.

The sequence derives from an adult man with Graves' hyperthyroidism. V usage is TRBV5-4 and J usage is TRBJ2-7; a possible D gene is TRBD1 (6 bases). Sample: peripheral blood or thyroid tissue (not recorded which). CDR3 region: CASSGDIPYEQYF. The CDR3, as DNA: TGTGCCAGCAGCGGGGACATACCCTACGAGCAGTACTTC.